This T cell receptor (beta chain) emerged from a study of response to subunit inactivated influenza vaccine. The CDR3 length is 16 residues. The V segment lost 6 bases and the J segment 2 bases; nucleotides outside the gene matches: 11. Germline V lookup: CDR1 DFQATT, CDR2 SNEGSKA (reference sequence). This clonotype has a count of ten or more. Its target is not known. TCRdb re-derived calls from the RT-PCR reads in MiXCR, one entry per CDR3 protein. The sample has 160,000 or so distinct CDR3 sequences; under 13% are singletons. Study-wide points: Authors suggested each seasonal influenza vaccination recruits few new T cells.

The chain combines TRBV20-1 with TRBJ2-2; 8 nucleotides align to TRBD1. The material sequenced was non-naive T cells sorted from PBMCs, taken more than 35 days after vaccination. The TCR comes from a man aged 50 or older who received an inactivated influenza vaccine. DNA for the CDR3: TGCAGTGCCGACCGGGCGGACAGGGCAAACACCGGGGAGCTGTTTTTT. Residues: CSADRADRANTGELFF.